The sequence of this T cell receptor (beta chain) was determined in a study of response to subunit inactivated influenza vaccine. Via MiXCR, TCRdb re-called the RT-PCR reads, giving one row per CDR3 protein. The sample comprises around 490,000 distinct CDR3 sequences, less than 8% of which are singletons, and approximately 13% rests with the top ten. CDR1 is SGHKS, CDR2 YYEKEE, per germline (reference sequence). The length of the CDR3 is 16 residues. V was clipped by 2 bases and J by 2 bases, with 16 bases between them. The material sequenced was PBMCs from blood, taken less than 25 months after vaccination. The sequence was obtained from a man between 50 and 75 years old who received an inactivated influenza vaccine. This rearrangement joins TRBV5-5 to TRBJ2-5; the D is unclear. CDR3 nucleotides: TGTGCCAGCAGCTTTAATGTAGGTGGAGCTCAAGAGACCCAGTACTTC. Amino acid sequence: CASSFNVGGAQETQYF. Full variable domain (rest looked up from reference TRBV5-5 and TRBJ2-5): DAGVTQSPTHLIKTRGQQVTLRCSPISGHKSVSWYQQVLGQGPQFIFQYYEKEERGRGNFPDRFSARQFPNYSSELNVNALLLGDSALYLCASSFNVGGAQETQYFGPGTRLLVL.